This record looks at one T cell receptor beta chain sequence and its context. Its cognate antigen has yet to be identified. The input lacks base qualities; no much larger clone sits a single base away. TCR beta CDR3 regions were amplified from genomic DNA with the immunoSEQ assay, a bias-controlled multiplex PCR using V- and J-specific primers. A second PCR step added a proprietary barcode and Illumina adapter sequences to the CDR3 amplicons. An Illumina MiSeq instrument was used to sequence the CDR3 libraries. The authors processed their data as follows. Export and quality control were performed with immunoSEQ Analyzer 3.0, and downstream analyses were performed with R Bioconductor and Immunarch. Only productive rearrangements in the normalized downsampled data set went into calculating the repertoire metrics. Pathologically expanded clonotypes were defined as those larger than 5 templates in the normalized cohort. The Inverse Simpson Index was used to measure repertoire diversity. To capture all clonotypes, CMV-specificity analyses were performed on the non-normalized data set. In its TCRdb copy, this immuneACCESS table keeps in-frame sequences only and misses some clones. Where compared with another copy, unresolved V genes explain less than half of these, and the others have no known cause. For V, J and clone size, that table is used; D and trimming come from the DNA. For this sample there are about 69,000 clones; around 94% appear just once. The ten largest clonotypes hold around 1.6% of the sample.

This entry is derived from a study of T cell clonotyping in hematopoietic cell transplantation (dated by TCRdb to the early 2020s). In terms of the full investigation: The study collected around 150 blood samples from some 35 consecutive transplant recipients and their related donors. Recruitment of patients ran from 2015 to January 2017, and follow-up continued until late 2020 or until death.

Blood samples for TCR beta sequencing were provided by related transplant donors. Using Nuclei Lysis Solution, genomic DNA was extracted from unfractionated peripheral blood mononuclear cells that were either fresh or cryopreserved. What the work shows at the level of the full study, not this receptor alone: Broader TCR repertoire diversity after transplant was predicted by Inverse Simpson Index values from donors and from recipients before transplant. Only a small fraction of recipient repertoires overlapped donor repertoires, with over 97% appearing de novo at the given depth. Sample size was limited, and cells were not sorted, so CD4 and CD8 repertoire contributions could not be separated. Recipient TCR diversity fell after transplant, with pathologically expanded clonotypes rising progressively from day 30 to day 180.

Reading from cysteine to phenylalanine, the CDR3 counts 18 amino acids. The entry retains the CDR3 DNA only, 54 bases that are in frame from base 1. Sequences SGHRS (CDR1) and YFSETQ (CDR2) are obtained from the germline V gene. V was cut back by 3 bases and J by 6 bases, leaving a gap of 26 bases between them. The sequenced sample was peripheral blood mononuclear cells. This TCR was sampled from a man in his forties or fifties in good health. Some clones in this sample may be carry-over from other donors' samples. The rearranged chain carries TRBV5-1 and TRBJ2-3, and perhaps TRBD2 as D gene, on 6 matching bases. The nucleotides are TGCGCCAGCAGCTCCATGATGGGTAGCGGTTCCGCTACGGATACGCAGTATTTT. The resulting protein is CASSSMMGSGSATDTQYF. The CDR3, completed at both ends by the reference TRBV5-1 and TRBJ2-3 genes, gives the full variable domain KAGVTQTPRYLIKTRGQQVTLSCSPISGHRSVSWYQQTPGQGLQFLFEYFSETQRNKGNFPGRFSGRQFSNSRSEMNVSTLELGDSALYLCASSSMMGSGSATDTQYFGPGTRLTVL.